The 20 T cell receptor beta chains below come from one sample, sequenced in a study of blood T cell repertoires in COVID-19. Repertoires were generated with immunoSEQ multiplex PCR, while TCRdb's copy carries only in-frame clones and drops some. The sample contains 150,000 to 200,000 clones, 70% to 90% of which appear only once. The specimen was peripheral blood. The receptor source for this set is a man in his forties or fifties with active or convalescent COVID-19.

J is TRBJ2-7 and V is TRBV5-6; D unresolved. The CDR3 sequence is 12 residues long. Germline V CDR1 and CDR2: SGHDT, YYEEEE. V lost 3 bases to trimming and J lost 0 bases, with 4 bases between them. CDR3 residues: CASSSSSYEQYF. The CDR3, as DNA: TGTGCCAGCAGCTCCAGCTCCTACGAGCAGTACTTC. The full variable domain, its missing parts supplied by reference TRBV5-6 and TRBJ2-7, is DAGVTQSPTHLIKTRGQQVTLRCSPKSGHDTVSWYQQALGQGPQFIFQYYEEEERQRGNFPDRFSGHQFPNYSSELNVNALLLGDSALYLCASSSSSYEQYFGPGTRLTVT.

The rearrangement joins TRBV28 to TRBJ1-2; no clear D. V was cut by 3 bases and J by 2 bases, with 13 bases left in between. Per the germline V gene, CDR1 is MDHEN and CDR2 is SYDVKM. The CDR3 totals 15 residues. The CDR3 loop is CASSFGQTLNYGYTF. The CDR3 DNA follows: TGTGCCAGCAGTTTCGGCCAGACATTAAACTATGGCTACACCTTC.

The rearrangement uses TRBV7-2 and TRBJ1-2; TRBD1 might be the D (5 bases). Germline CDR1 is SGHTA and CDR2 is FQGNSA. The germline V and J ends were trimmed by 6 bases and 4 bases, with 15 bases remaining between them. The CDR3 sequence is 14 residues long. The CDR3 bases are TGTGCCAGCAGTCAGGGTAGCTTTTCCTATGGCTACACCTTC. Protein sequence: CASSQGSFSYGYTF.

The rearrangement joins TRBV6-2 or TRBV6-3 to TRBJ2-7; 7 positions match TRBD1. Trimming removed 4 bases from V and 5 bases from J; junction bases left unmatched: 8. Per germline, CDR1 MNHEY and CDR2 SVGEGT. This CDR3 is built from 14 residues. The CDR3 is CASSFDRASDEQYF. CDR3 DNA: TGTGCCAGCAGTTTTGACAGGGCCAGCGACGAGCAGTACTTC.

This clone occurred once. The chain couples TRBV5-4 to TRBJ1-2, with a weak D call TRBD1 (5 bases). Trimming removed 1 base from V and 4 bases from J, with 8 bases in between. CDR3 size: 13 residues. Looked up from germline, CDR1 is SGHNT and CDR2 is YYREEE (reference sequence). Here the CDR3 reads CASSLRGTYGYTF. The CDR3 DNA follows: TGTGCCAGCAGCTTGCGGGGGACCTATGGCTACACCTTC.

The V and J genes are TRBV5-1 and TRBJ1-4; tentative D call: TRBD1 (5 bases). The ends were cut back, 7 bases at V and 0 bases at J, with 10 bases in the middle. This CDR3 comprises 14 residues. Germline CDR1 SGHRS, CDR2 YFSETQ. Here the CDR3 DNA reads TGCGCCAGCGGAAGGGGTTCAACTAATGAAAAACTGTTTTTT. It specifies CASGRGSTNEKLFF.

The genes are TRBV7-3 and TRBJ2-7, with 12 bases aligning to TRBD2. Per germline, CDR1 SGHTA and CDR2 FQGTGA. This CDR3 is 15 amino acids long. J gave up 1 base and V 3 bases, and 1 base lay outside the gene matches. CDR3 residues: CASSFGLAGSYEQYF. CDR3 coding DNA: TGTGCCAGCAGCTTCGGACTAGCGGGATCCTACGAGCAGTACTTC.

The CDR3 bases are TGTGCCAGTAATCCCCGACTAGCGGGAGACACCGGGGAGCTGTTTTTT. It translates to CASNPRLAGDTGELFF. J is TRBJ2-2 and V is TRBV19; 12 nucleotides match TRBD2. Germline lookup yields CDR1 LNHDA and CDR2 SQIVND (reference sequence). This CDR3 region has 16 residues. Unmatched junction bases numbered 6, after V lost 7 bases and J lost 3 bases.

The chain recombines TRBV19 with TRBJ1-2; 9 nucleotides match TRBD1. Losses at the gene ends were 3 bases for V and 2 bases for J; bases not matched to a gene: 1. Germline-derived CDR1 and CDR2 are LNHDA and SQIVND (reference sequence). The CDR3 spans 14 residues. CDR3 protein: CASSMGTGNYGYTF. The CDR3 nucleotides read TGTGCCAGTAGTATGGGGACAGGGAACTATGGCTACACCTTC.

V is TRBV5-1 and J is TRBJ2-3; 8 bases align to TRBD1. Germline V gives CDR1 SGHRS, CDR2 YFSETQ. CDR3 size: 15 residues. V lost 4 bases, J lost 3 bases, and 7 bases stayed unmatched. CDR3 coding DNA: TGCGCCAGCAGCCCGGACAGGGCAATAACAGATACGCAGTATTTT. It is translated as CASSPDRAITDTQYF.

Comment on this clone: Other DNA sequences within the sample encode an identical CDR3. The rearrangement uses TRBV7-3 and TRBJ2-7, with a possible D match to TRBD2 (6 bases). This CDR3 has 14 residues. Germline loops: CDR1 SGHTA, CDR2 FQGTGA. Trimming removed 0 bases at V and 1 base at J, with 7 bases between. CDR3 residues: CASSLTGGSYEQYF. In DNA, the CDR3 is TGTGCCAGCAGCTTAACCGGGGGATCCTACGAGCAGTACTTC.

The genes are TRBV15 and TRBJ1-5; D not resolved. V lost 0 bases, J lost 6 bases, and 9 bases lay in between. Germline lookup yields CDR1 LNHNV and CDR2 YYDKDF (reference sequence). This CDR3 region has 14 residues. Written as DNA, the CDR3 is TGTGCCACCAGCAGAGACCAGGCTGGTCAGCCCCAGCATTTT. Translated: CATSRDQAGQPQHF.

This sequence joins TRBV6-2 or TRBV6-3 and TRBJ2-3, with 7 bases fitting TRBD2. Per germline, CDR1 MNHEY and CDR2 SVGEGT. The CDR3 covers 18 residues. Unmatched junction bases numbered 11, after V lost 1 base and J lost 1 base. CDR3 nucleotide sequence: TGTGCCAGCAGTTACTTGGCCCCTCTGGCGGGGGGCACAGATACGCAGTATTTT. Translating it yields CASSYLAPLAGGTDTQYF.

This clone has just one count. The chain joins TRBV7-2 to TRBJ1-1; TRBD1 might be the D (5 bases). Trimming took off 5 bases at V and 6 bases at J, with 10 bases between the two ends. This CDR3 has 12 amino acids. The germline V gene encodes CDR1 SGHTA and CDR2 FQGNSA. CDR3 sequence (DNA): TGTGCCAGCAGCAACGACAGCCCTGAAGCTTTCTTT. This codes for CASSNDSPEAFF.

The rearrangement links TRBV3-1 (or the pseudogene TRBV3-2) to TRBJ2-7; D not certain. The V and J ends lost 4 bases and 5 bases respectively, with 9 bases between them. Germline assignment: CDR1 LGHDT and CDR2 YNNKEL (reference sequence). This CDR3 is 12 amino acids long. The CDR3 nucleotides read TGTGCCAGCAGCCTGGGTCGGGACGAGCAGTACTTC. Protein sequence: CASSLGRDEQYF.

The CDR3: CASSLGQVGNEQYF. The CDR3 nucleotides are TGTGCCAGCAGTTTAGGACAGGTTGGAAACGAGCAGTACTTC. The chain combines TRBV27 with TRBJ2-7; 7 positions match TRBD1. The CDR3 spans 14 residues. V shed 2 bases, J shed 5 bases, and the junction held 6 bases outside the gene matches. Per the germline V gene, CDR1 is MNHEY and CDR2 is SMNVEV (reference sequence).

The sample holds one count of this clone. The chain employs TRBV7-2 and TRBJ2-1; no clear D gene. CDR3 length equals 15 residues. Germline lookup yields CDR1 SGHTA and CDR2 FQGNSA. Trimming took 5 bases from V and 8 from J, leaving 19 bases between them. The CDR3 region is CASSQNGLGPHEQFF. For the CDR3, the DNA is TGTGCCAGCAGCCAGAATGGCCTAGGTCCTCATGAGCAGTTCTTC.

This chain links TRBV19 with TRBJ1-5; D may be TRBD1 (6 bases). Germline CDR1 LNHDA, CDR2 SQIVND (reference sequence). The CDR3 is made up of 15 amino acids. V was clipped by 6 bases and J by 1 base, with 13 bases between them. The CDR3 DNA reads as TGTGCCAGTAGAGAAACAGGGCGCAGCAATCAGCCCCAGCATTTT. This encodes CASRETGRSNQPQHF. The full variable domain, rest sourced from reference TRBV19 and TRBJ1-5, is DGGITQSPKYLFRKEGQNVTLSCEQNLNHDAMYWYRQDPGQGLRLIYYSQIVNDFQKGDIAEGYSVSREKKESFPLTVTSAQKNPTAFYLCASRETGRSNQPQHFGDGTRLSIL.

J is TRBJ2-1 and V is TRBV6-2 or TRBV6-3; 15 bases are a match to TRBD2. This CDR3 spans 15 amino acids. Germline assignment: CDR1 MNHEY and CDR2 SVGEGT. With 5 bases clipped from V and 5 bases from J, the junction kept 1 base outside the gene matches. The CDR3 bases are TGTGCCAGCAGTGGGACTAGCGGGGGGAACAATGAGCAGTTCTTC. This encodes CASSGTSGGNNEQFF.

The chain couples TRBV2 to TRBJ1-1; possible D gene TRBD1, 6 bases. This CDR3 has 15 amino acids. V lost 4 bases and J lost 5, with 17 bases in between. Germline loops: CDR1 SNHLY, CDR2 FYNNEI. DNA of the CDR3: TGTGCCAGCAGTGGGCCCCAGCACAGGGAAACTGAAGCTTTCTTT. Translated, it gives CASSGPQHRETEAFF. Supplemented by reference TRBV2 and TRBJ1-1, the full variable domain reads EPEVTQTPSHQVTQMGQEVILRCVPISNHLYFYWYRQILGQKVEFLVSFYNNEISEKSEIFDDQFSVERPDGSNFTLKIRSTKLEDSAMYFCASSGPQHRETEAFFGQGTRLTVV.